This is a list of T cell receptor beta chains from one sample in a study of naive and memory T cell subsets. TCRdb called the UMI-ligation and nested PCR reads again in MiXCR, with one record for every CDR3 protein. The table includes 95,000 to 150,000 distinct CDR3 sequences, approximately 37% detected once. The sample was central memory CD4+ T cells from blood. All receptors come from a human donor in good health. CDR3s include the opening cysteine and the closing phenylalanine or tryptophan. Fields, in order: clone size, V gene, CDR3 length, J gene, D gene, CDR3 DNA, CDR3 protein. A D gene is named only where the DNA matches it firmly. Rows give clone size only sometimes, using once, few, many, or a class for an expanded clone.

-	TRBV7-2	15	TRBJ1-2	TRBD1	TGTGCCAGCAGCCCGGGACAGGGGGCGATCTATGGCTACACCTTC	CASSPGQGAIYGYTF
-	TRBV20-1	14	TRBJ1-1	-	TGCAGTGCTGGTCCGGGACACGGGAACACTGAAGCTTTCTTT	CSAGPGHGNTEAFF
few	TRBV5-1	16	TRBJ2-3	-	TGCGCCAGCAGCTTGGCCGTATCGGGAGCCCCAGATACGCAGTATTTT	CASSLAVSGAPDTQYF
-	TRBV9	16	TRBJ2-3	-	TGTGCCAGCAGCGTAGGAGGGGTAGGCTCCACAGATACGCAGTATTTT	CASSVGGVGSTDTQYF
-	TRBV11-2	15	TRBJ2-5	-	TGTGCCAGCAGCTTATCTTCTTGGCACGAAGAGACCCAGTACTTC	CASSLSSWHEETQYF
-	TRBV6-2/TRBV6-3	14	TRBJ1-1	-	TGTGCCAGCAGTTATTTGGGGGCGCGATCTGAAGCTTTCTTT	CASSYLGARSEAFF
-	TRBV5-1	14	TRBJ2-3	TRBD1	TGCGCCAGCAGTCCCGGACAGGCCCAAGATACGCAGTATTTT	CASSPGQAQDTQYF
few	TRBV3-1	12	TRBJ2-1	TRBD1	TGTGCCAGCAGCCAACACACCCAGGGGGAGTTCTTC	CASSQHTQGEFF
-	TRBV24-1	15	TRBJ2-2	-	TGTGCCACCAGTGATTCCCTAAGACAGACCGGGGAGCTGTTTTTT	CATSDSLRQTGELFF
many	TRBV29-1	13	TRBJ2-7	-	TGCAGCGTGTACGGAGGGGGCAGGTACGAGCAGTACTTC	CSVYGGGRYEQYF
few	TRBV28	12	TRBJ2-7	-	TGTGCCAGCAGTTTATTGGGTAGCCGGCTGTACTTC	CASSLLGSRLYF
-	TRBV30	13	TRBJ2-5	-	TGTGCCGGGGTCGGTGGGGGGATAGCGGCCCAGTACTTC	CAGVGGGIAAQYF
-	TRBV20-1	16	TRBJ2-5	TRBD2	TGCAGTGCTCCAAACCCCCTAGCGGGAGTTGGAGAGACCCAGTACTTC	CSAPNPLAGVGETQYF
few	TRBV3-1	14	TRBJ2-5	TRBD1	TGTGCCAGCAGCCAGAGGACAGGACAAGAGACCCAGTACTTC	CASSQRTGQETQYF
few	TRBV28	14	TRBJ2-5	-	TGTGCCAGCAGTCTACCGGGAGTCAAAGAGACCCAGTACTTC	CASSLPGVKETQYF
-	TRBV9	18	TRBJ2-3	TRBD2	TGTGCCAGCAGCGCGCATCCAATAGCGGGAGCTAGCACAGATACGCAGTATTTT	CASSAHPIAGASTDTQYF
-	TRBV7-8	14	TRBJ2-1	TRBD2	TGTGCCAGCAGCTTATGGACGGGAGGGAATGAGCAGTTCTTC	CASSLWTGGNEQFF
-	TRBV11-2	13	TRBJ2-4	-	TGTGCCAGCAGCTTTCACCAGGCAAACATTCAGTACTTC	CASSFHQANIQYF
few	TRBV24-1	16	TRBJ2-1	-	TGTGCCACCAGTGACAACAGGGTGGTTTCCTACAATGAGCAGTTCTTC	CATSDNRVVSYNEQFF
few	TRBV28	15	TRBJ2-1	TRBD1	TGTGCCAGCACCACCGGACAGGGCTCCTACAATGAGCAGTTCTTC	CASTTGQGSYNEQFF
-	TRBV25-1	14	TRBJ1-5	-	TGTGCCAGCAGTGAATACGGGGGTACTCAGCCCCAGCATTTT	CASSEYGGTQPQHF
-	TRBV19	13	TRBJ2-2	-	TGTGCCACCGAGGGGAGGTACACCGGGGAGCTGTTTTTT	CATEGRYTGELFF
few	TRBV20-1	14	TRBJ1-6	-	TGCAGTACGAAGCAGGGCGGTCTTAATTCACCCCTCCACTTT	CSTKQGGLNSPLHF
-	TRBV11-2	14	TRBJ1-1	TRBD1	TGTGCCAGCAGCTCAGGGGGCGCGGGCACTGAAGCTTTCTTT	CASSSGGAGTEAFF
-	TRBV6-2/TRBV6-3	14	TRBJ1-3	-	TGTGCCAGCAGACCGGGGTCCTCTGGAAACACCATATATTTT	CASRPGSSGNTIYF
-	TRBV5-3	14	TRBJ1-1	TRBD1	TGTGCCAGAAGATTGGGGGACAGGAACACTGAAGCTTTCTTT	CARRLGDRNTEAFF
few	TRBV20-1	14	TRBJ1-6	-	TGCAGTGCGGGAAGACAGAGAAATAATTCACCCCTCCACTTT	CSAGRQRNNSPLHF
many	TRBV7-3	18	TRBJ2-3	TRBD2	TGTGCCAGCAGCTTAACGTCCCCCAGGGAGGGAAGCACAGATACGCAGTATTTT	CASSLTSPREGSTDTQYF